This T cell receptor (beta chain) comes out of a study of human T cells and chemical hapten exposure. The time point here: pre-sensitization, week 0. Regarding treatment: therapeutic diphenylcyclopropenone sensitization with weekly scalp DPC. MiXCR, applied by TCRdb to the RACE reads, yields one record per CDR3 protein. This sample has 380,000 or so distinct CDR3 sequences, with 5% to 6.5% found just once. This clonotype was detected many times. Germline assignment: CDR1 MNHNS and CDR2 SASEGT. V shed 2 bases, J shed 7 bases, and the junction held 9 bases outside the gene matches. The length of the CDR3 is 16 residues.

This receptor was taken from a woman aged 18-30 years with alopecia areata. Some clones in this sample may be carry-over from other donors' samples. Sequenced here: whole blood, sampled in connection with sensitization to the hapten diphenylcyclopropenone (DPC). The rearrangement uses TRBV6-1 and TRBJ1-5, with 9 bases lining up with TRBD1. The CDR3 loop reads CASSEFRTGGLQPQHF. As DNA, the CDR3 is TGTGCCAGCAGTGAATTTCGAACAGGGGGCTTACAGCCCCAGCATTTT.